This T cell receptor beta chain emerged from a study of shared clonotypes between healthy human individuals. Study context: Three plates were used per donor for CD4 naive, three for CD4 memory, two for CD8 naive and one for CD8 memory. General observations from the study: Non-shared clonotypes displayed generation probabilities falling below those of clonotypes present in all four donors. Represented diversity (both genetic and exposure-history) was limited by the small number of donors. Incomplete sequencing of sorted subsets was indicated by rarefaction despite large depth.

CD8 cells classed as naive were CD45RO-negative and positively selected for CCR7, excluding terminally differentiated effector memory CD45RA+ cells. Assay: immunoSEQ multiplex PCR; the TCRdb copy retains only in-frame clones and omits some. This sample has some 1,900,000 clones, with roughly 95% found just once. There are 15 residues in the CDR3. V lost 4 bases and J 3 bases, leaving 13 bases between the germline ends. Germline V lookup: CDR1 LGHNA, CDR2 YSLEER. As regards this clone: Its antigen is unidentified.

The chain is built from TRBV4-3 and TRBJ2-1, with D perhaps matching TRBD1 or TRBD2 (5 bases each). The sequencing input was naive CD8+ T cells sorted from blood. This receptor was taken from a man younger than 35 in good health. CDR3 sequence: CASSRADGGYNEQFF. DNA of the CDR3: TGCGCCAGCAGCCGGGCGGATGGGGGCTACAATGAGCAGTTCTTC.